The source of this T cell receptor (beta chain) is a study of blood T cell repertoires in COVID-19. Study background: T cells, B-cell-depleted T cells, or PBMCs provided the cDNA or gDNA that served as material.

Original data processing: Reference gene primer amplification gave nucleated cell count estimates. TCRdb's copy holds only in-frame clones and misses some; the assay was immunoSEQ multiplex PCR. V and J calls and clone size are copied from that table; D and trimming were computed from the DNA. Of 60,000 to 75,000 clones in the sample, roughly 80% are singletons; the top ten hold 9% to 10%. The sample was peripheral blood. The receptor's source is an elderly woman with acute or convalescent COVID-19.

The CDR3 DNA is TGTGCCAGCAGTCCCCACTATAATTCACCCCTCCACTTT. Encoded protein: CASSPHYNSPLHF. The chain links TRBV6-5 to TRBJ1-6; D gene ambiguous. CDR1 is MNHEY and CDR2 is SVGAGI in the germline V gene. The CDR3 has 13 residues. Trimming removed 5 bases at V and 3 bases at J, with 5 bases between.